This TCR beta chain was sequenced in a study of T cell repertoires in ileal Crohn's disease. Study-wide background: Operated complications were stricturing disease (61%) and penetrating disease (around 40%). Broader study findings: Compared with non-smokers, active smokers at surgery showed more clonal expansions.

V gave up 0 bases and J gave up 5 bases, with 11 bases separating them. The germline gives CDR1 LNHNV, CDR2 YYDKDF (reference sequence). The CDR3 spans 15 residues. In the case of this clone: Its cognate antigen is unknown.

TCRB immunosequencing input was five hundred nanograms of biopsy DNA per sample. The protocol was immunoSEQ multiplex PCR, while the TCRdb copy is restricted to in-frame clones and leaves out a portion. The table records approximately 15,000 clones, 80% to 90% of them present only once. The source material was ileal tissue. The chain uses TRBV15 and TRBJ1-5; tentative D call: TRBD1 (5 bases). The clonotype was recovered from an adult with Crohn's disease. The CDR3, as DNA: TGTGCCACCAGCAGAGATATCGGGGGGGATCAGCCCCAGCATTTT. Its translation is CATSRDIGGDQPQHF.